The T cell receptor (beta chain) under discussion was sequenced for a study of T cells after yellow fever vaccination. TCRdb reprocessed the 5' RACE reads via MiXCR and lists one record per CDR3 protein. The sample lists 350,000 to 550,000 distinct CDR3 sequences; roughly a sixth were seen once. The CDR3 length is 13 residues. V gave up 7 bases and J gave up 0 bases, with 7 bases separating them. This clonotype occurred a few times. Its target is unknown. The study's findings and limits: In post-booster samples, most primary-vaccination clones reappeared (approximately 95% CD4, roughly 90% CD8).

The material sequenced was PBMCs, taken before the yellow fever booster vaccination. This TCR came from a man aged 18 to 30 who received the YFV17D yellow fever vaccine. This chain connects TRBV12-3 or TRBV12-4 to TRBJ1-3; D remains unclear. CDR3 in DNA: TGTGCCAGCACCCTATCCTCTGGAAACACCATATATTTT. This encodes CASTLSSGNTIYF.